This record looks at one T cell receptor (beta chain) sequence and its context. Its antigen is undetermined. Method: immunoSEQ multiplex PCR; TCRdb's copy keeps in-frame clones and lacks some. This sample carries 100,000 to 150,000 clones, 88% of them seen once, and the ten largest clones take 1.4%. Separate from the approximately 650-subject first cohort, the roughly 120-subject validation cohort was the one that the donors belonged to. The sample originates from a study of cytomegalovirus exposure and HLA in healthy donors. General study results and limits: The investigators catalogued 150 to 200 TCR beta chains as cytomegalovirus-associated. High sensitivity and specificity were reportedly achieved when the classifier diagnosed cytomegalovirus status. In vitro, three CMV-associated chains proved specific for CMV antigens.

This CDR3 is 14 amino acids long. Germline V gene data show CDR1 as LGHNA and CDR2 as YSLEER. V was clipped by 1 base and J by 7 bases; unmatched bases: 4. The sequence came from a young man in good health and CMV-seronegative. Specimen: PBMCs. This chain joins TRBV4-3 and TRBJ1-5, with TRBD1 identical over 7 bases. CDR3 nucleotide sequence: TGCGCCAGCAGCCAAGGACAGGGAAGGCAGCCCCAGCATTTT. Translation: CASSQGQGRQPQHF.